This T cell receptor beta chain was sequenced in a study of regulatory T cells in long-lasting Graves disease. Whole-study findings and limits: New patients shared 950 to 1,000 public clonotypes, fewer than the roughly 2,600 shared by persistent patients. TRBV28, TRBJ1-2 and TRBJ2-5 were segments that persistent disease favored.

Assembly of TCR beta libraries relied on iRepertoire HTBI primers together with Arm-PCR of CDR3 regions. In the original workflow: The samples yielded roughly 64 TRBV and more than eleven TRBJ segments. TCRdb passed the multiplex PCR reads through MiXCR, listing each CDR3 protein once. TCRdb assigned the V and J calls; the authors' analysis was not used. The sample holds fewer than 500,000 distinct CDR3 sequences, 15% to 20% seen once. CDR1 is ENHRY and CDR2 is SYGVKD in the germline V gene. V dropped 10 bases and J dropped 1; count of bases not matched to a gene: 8. The CDR3 totals 14 residues. Indicated time point: newly diagnosed GD, antithyroid drugs for less than 3 months. RNA from PBMCs was the source of the TCR library. Concerning this clonotype: Its antigen is undetermined.

These data were likewise used in another study, on T cells in Graves' hyperthyroidism and ophthalmopathy.

The input for sequencing was peripheral blood mononuclear cells (PBMCs), taken at new diagnosis, from a patient treated with antithyroid drugs. V gene TRBV10-3 combines with J gene TRBJ2-3; 7 bases match TRBD2. This TCR derives from a man aged 35 to 55 with Graves disease. CDR3: CATTSDPGTDTQYF. The CDR3 nucleotides are TGTGCCACAACTAGCGACCCTGGCACAGATACGCAGTATTTT.